What follows is one TCR beta chain and its context. Antigen: not known. This entry belongs to a study of T cell responses to AZD1222 COVID-19 vaccine. Study-level findings and limits: Repertoires in all cases were sampled only once the peak T cell response had passed. Baseline seropositives among AZD1222 recipients totaled only five or six. Once two AZD1222 doses were given, Spike-specific TCR breadth and depth went up.

The data were produced by immunoSEQ multiplex PCR, yet TCRdb's version contains in-frame clones alone and is incomplete. Here the sample spans roughly 96,000 clones, 80% to 90% being singletons. Germline assignment: CDR1 SGHRS and CDR2 YFSETQ. V lost 4 bases, J lost 4 bases, and 12 bases stayed unmatched. This CDR3 comprises 16 residues. This TCR derives from an adult in good health. The sequencing here drew on peripheral blood, taken on day 0 of AZD1222 vaccination. J is TRBJ1-1 and V is TRBV5-1; 8 bases match TRBD1. CDR3 nucleotide sequence: TGCGCCAGCAGCGCCAAAGGACAGGGAATGAGCACTGAAGCTTTCTTT. It codes for CASSAKGQGMSTEAFF.